This note documents a single T cell receptor (beta chain) sequence. The germline gene is not matched at one end of the junction; a read error may be the cause. Germline assignment: CDR1 SGHRS and CDR2 YFSETQ. This CDR3 spans 17 amino acids. Noted time point: newly diagnosed GD, antithyroid drugs for less than 3 months. From PBMCs, RNA was extracted and then used to make the TCR library. This sample was included in a study of regulatory T cells in long-lasting Graves disease. Arm-PCR of CDR3 regions with iRepertoire HTBI primers generated TCR beta libraries. TCRdb re-derived calls from the multiplex PCR reads in MiXCR, one entry per CDR3 protein. The repertoire holds 300,000 to 450,000 distinct CDR3 sequences, with around 15% as singletons.

The source is a female donor with Graves disease. This chain joins TRBV5-1 and TRBJ2-1; 8 nucleotides match TRBD2. Sample: peripheral blood mononuclear cells (PBMCs), taken at new diagnosis, from a patient treated with antithyroid drugs. CDR3 in amino acids: CASSPGGGLSSYNEQLF. The CDR3 coding sequence is TGCGCCAGCAGCCCCGGGGGGGGGTTGAGCTCCTACAATGAGCAGCTCTTC.